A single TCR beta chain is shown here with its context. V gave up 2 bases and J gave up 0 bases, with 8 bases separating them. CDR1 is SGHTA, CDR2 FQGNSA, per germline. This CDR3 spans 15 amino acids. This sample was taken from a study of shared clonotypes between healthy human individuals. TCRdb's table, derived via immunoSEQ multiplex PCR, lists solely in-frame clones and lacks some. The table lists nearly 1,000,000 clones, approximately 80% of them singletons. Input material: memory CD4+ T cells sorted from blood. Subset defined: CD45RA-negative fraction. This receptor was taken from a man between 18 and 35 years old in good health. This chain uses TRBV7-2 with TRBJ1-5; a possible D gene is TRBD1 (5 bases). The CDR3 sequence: CASSLTGFSNQPQHF. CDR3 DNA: TGTGCCAGCAGCTTAACAGGCTTTAGCAATCAGCCCCAGCATTTT. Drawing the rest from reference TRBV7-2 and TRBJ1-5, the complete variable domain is GAGVSQSPSNKVTEKGKDVELRCDPISGHTALYWYRQSLGQGLEFLIYFQGNSAPDKSGLPSDRFSAERTGGSVSTLTIQRTQQEDSAVYLCASSLTGFSNQPQHFGDGTRLSIL.